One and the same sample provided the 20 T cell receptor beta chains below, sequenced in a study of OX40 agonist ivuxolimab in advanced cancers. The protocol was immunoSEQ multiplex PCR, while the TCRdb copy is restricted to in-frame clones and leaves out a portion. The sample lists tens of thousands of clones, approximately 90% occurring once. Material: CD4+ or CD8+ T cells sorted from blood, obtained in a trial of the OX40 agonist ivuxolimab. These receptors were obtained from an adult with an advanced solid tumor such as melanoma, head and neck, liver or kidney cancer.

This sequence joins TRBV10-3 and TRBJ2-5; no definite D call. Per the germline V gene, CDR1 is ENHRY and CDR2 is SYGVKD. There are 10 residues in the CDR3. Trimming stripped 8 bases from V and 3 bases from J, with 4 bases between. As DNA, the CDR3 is TGTGCCATCGGGGAAGAGACCCAGTACTTC. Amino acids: CAIGEETQYF.

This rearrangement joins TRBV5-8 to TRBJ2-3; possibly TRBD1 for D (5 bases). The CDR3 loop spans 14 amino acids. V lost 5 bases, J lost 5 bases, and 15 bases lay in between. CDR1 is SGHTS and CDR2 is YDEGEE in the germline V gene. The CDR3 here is CASSLGVAEDTQYF. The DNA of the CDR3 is TGTGCCAGCAGTTTAGGGGTTGCGGAAGATACGCAGTATTTT.

Written as DNA, the CDR3 is TGTGCCAGCAGTTACGGGCAGGGGTCCTCCGGGGGGCAGTACTTC. This gives the protein CASSYGQGSSGGQYF. The chain couples TRBV6-6 to TRBJ2-7; possibly TRBD1 or TRBD2 for D (6 bases each). This CDR3 comprises 15 residues. The germline V and J ends were trimmed by 2 bases and 9 bases, with 20 bases remaining between them. Germline CDR1 MNHNY, CDR2 SVGAGI (reference sequence).

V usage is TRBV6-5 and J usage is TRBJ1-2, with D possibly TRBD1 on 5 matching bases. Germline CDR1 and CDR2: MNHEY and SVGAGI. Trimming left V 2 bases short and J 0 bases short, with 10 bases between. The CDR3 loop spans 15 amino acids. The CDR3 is CASSYIRGANYGYTF. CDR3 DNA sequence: TGTGCCAGCAGTTACATCCGGGGGGCTAACTATGGCTACACCTTC.

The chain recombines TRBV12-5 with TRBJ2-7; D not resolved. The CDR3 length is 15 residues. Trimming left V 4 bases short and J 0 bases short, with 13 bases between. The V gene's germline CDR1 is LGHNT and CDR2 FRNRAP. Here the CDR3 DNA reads TGTGCTAGTGGTTCCTCCCGAGACCGCTCCTACGAGCAGTACTTC. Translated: CASGSSRDRSYEQYF.

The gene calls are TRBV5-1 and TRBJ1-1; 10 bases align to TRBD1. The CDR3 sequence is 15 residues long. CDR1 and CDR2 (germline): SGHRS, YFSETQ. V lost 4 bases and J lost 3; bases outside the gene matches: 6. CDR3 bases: TGCGCCAGCAGCATGACCGGGACAGGGGACACTGAAGCTTTCTTT. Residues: CASSMTGTGDTEAFF.

The DNA for the CDR3 is TGTGCCAGCAGTGTGGGACTAGCGGGAGGGTGGAACGAGCAGTACTTC. The encoded protein is CASSVGLAGGWNEQYF. The chain joins TRBV6-1 to TRBJ2-7, with TRBD2 identical over 16 bases. V trimming: 4 bases; J trimming: 5 bases; junction bases outside the gene matches: 5. CDR3 length: 16 amino acids. Per the germline V gene, CDR1 is MNHNS and CDR2 is SASEGT.

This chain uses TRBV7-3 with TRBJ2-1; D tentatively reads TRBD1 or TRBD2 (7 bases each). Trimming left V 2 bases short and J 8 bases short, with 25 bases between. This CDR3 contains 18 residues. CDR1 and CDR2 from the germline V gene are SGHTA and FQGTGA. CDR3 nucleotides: TGTGCCAGCAGCTTAGAGGGGGCCCGGGACTATTCTAGTGATGAGCAGTTCTTC. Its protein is CASSLEGARDYSSDEQFF.

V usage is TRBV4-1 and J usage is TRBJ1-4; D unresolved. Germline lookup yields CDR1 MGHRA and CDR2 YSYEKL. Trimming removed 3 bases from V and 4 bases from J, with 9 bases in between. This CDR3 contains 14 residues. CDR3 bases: TGCGCCAGCAGCCAGGACGGCTATAATGAAAAACTGTTTTTT. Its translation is CASSQDGYNEKLFF.

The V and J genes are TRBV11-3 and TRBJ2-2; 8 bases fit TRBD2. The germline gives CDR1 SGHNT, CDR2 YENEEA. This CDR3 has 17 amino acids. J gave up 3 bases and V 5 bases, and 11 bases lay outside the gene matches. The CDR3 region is CASSHQTSGEHTGELFF. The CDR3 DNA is TGTGCCAGCAGCCATCAAACTAGCGGCGAACACACCGGGGAGCTGTTTTTT.

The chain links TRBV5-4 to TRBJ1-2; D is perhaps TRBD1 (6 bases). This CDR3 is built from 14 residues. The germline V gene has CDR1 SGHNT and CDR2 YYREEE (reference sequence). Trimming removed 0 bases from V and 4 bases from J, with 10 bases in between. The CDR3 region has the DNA TGTGCCAGCAGCTTGGTCGGACAGCTCTATGGCTACACCTTC. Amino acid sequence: CASSLVGQLYGYTF. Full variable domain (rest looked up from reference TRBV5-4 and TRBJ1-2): ETGVTQSPTHLIKTRGQQVTLRCSSQSGHNTVSWYQQALGQGPQFIFQYYREEENGRGNFPPRFSGLQFPNYSSELNVNALELDDSALYLCASSLVGQLYGYTFGSGTRLTVV.

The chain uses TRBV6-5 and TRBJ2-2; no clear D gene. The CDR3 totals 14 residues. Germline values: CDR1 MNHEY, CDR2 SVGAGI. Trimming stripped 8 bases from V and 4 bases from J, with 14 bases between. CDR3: CASVGQQGTGELFF. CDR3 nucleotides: TGTGCCAGCGTGGGCCAACAAGGCACCGGGGAGCTGTTTTTT.

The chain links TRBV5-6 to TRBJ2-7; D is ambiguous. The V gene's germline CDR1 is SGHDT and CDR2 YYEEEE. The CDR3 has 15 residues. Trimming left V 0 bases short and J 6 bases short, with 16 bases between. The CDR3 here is CASSLERRARSEQYF. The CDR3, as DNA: TGTGCCAGCAGCTTGGAGCGACGGGCCAGGTCCGAGCAGTACTTC. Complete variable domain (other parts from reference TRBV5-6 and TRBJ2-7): DAGVTQSPTHLIKTRGQQVTLRCSPKSGHDTVSWYQQALGQGPQFIFQYYEEEERQRGNFPDRFSGHQFPNYSSELNVNALLLGDSALYLCASSLERRARSEQYFGPGTRLTVT.

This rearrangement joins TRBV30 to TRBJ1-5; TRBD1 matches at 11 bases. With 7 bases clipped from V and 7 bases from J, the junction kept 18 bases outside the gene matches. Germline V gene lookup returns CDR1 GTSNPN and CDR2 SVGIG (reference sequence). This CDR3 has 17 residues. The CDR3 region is CAFSTPRDRGIVQPQHF. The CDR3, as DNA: TGTGCCTTTTCGACTCCCCGGGACAGGGGGATCGTACAGCCCCAGCATTTT.

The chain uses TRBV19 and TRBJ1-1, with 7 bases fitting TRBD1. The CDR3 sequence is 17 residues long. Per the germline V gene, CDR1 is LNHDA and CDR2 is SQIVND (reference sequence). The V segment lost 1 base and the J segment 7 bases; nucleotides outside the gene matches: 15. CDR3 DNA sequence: TGTGCCAGTAGTATAGCACCCCCTCTCAGGGGGTGGGATGAAGCTTTCTTT. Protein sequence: CASSIAPPLRGWDEAFF.

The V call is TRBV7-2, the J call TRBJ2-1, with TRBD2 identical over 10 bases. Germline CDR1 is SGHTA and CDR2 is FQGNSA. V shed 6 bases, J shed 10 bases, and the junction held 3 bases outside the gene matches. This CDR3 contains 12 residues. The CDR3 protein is CASSPLAGEQFF. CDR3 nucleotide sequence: TGTGCCAGCAGTCCACTAGCGGGAGAGCAGTTCTTC.

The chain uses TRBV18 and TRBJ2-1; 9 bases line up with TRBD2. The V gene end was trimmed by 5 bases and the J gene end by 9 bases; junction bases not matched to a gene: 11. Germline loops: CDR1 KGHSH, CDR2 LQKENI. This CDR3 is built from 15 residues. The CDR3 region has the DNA TGTGCCAGCTCAGGGGAGGTTAGCGGGAGTGGTGAGCAGTTCTTC. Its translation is CASSGEVSGSGEQFF.

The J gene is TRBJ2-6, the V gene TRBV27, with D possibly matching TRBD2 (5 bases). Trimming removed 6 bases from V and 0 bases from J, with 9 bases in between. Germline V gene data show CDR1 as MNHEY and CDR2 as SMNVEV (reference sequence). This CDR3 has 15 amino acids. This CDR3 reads CASSFGDSGANVLTF. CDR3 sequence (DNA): TGTGCCAGCAGCTTCGGGGACTCTGGGGCCAACGTCCTGACTTTC. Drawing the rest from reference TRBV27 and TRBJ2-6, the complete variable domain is EAQVTQNPRYLITVTGKKLTVTCSQNMNHEYMSWYRQDPGLGLRQIYYSMNVEVTDKGDVPEGYKVSRKEKRNFPLILESPSPNQTSLYFCASSFGDSGANVLTFGAGSRLTVL.

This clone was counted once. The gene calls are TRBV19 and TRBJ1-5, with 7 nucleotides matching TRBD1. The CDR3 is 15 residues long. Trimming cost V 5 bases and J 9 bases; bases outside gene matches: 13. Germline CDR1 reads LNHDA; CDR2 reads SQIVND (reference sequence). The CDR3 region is CASSAIDREKGPQHF. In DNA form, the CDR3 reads TGTGCCAGTAGTGCCATTGACAGGGAGAAGGGGCCCCAGCATTTT.

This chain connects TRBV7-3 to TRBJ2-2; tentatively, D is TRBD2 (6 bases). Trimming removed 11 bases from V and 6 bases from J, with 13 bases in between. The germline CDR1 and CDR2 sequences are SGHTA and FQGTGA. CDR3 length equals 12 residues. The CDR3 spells CAVELAAGELFF. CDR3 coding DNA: TGTGCCGTTGAACTAGCAGCCGGGGAGCTGTTTTTT.